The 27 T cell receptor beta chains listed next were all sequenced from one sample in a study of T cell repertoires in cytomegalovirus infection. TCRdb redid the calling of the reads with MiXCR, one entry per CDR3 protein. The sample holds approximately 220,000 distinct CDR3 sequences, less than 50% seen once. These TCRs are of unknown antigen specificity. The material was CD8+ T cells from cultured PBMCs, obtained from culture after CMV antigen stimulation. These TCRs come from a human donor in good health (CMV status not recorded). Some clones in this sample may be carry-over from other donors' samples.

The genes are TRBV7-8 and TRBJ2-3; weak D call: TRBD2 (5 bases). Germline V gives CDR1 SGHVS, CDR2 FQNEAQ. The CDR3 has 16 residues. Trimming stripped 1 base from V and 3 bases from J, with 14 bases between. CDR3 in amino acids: CASSLGEGGGTDTQYF. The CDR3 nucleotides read TGTGCCAGCAGCTTAGGAGAGGGTGGAGGAACAGATACGCAGTATTTT.

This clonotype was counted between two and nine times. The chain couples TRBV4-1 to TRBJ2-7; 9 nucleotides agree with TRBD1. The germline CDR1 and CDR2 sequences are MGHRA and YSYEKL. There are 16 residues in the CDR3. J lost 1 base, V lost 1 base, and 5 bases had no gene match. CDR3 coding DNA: TGCGCCAGCAGCCAAGGATGGACAGGGGTTTCCTACGAGCAGTACTTC. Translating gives CASSQGWTGVSYEQYF.

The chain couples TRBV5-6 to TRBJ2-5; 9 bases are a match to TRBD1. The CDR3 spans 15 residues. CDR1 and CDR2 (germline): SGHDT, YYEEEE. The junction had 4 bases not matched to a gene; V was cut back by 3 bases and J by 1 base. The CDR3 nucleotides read TGTGCCAGCAGCTGGCCGGGACAGGGCCAAGAGACCCAGTACTTC. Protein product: CASSWPGQGQETQYF. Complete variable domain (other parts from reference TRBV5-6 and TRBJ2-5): DAGVTQSPTHLIKTRGQQVTLRCSPKSGHDTVSWYQQALGQGPQFIFQYYEEEERQRGNFPDRFSGHQFPNYSSELNVNALLLGDSALYLCASSWPGQGQETQYFGPGTRLLVL.

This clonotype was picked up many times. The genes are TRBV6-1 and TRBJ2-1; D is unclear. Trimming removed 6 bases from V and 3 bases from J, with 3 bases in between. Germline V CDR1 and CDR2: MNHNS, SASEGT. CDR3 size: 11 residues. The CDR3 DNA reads TGTGCCAGCAGGGTCTACAATGAGCAGTTCTTC. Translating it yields CASRVYNEQFF.

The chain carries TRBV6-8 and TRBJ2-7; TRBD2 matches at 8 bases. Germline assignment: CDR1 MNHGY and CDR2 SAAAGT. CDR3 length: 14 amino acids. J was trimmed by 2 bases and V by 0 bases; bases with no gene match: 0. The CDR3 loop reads CASSYSGLAYEQYF. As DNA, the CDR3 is TGTGCCAGCAGTTACTCGGGACTAGCCTACGAGCAGTACTTC.

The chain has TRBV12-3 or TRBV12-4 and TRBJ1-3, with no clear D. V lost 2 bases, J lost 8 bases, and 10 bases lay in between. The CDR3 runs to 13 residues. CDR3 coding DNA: TGTGCCAGCAGTTTAACTCCGCGCCACACCATATATTTT. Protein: CASSLTPRHTIYF.

The CDR3 here is CASSLLGTPKTQYF. CDR3 nucleotide sequence: TGTGCCAGCAGTTTACTCGGGACCCCGAAGACCCAGTACTTC. The genes are TRBV12-3 or TRBV12-4 and TRBJ2-5, with D possibly being TRBD1 or TRBD2 (5 bases each). CDR3 length: 14 residues. The V and J ends lost 2 bases and 6 bases respectively, with 13 bases between them.

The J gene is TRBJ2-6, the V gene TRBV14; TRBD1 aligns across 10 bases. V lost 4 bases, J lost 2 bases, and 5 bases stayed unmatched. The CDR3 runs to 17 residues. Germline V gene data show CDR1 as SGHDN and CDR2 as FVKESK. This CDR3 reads CASSLGQGWTGANVLTF. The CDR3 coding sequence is TGTGCCAGCAGCCTGGGACAGGGGTGGACTGGGGCCAACGTCCTGACTTTC.

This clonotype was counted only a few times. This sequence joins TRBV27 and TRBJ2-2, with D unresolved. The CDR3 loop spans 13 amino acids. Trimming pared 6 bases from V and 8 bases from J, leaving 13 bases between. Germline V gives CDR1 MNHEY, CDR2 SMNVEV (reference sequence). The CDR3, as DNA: TGTGCCAGCAGGTTCGGTTCCCTAGGGGAGCTGTTTTTT. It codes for CASRFGSLGELFF.

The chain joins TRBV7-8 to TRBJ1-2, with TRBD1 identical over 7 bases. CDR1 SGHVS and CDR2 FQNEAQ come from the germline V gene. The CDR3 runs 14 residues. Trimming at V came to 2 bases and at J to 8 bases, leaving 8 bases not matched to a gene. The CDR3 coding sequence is TGTGCCAGCAGCTTACGAGACAGGGAATACGGCTACACCTTC. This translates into CASSLRDREYGYTF.

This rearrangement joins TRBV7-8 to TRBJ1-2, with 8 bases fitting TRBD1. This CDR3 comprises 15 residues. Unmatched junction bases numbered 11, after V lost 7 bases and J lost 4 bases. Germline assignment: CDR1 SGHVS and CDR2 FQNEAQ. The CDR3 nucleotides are TGTGCCAGCACCCCGGGACAGGCGCCTCTCTATGGCTACACCTTC. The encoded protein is CASTPGQAPLYGYTF.

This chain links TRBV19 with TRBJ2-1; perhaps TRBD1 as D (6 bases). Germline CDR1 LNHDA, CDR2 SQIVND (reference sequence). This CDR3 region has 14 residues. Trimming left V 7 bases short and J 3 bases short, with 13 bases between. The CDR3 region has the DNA TGTGCCAGTACCCCAGGGGTCCTCTACAATGAGCAGTTCTTC. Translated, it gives CASTPGVLYNEQFF.

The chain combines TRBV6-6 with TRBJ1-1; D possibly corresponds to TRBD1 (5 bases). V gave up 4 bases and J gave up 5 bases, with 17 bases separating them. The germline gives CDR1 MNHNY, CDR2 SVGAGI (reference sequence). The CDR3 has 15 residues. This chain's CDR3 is CASSSHRGLGTEAFF. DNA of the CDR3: TGTGCCAGCAGTTCCCACCGGGGACTGGGGACTGAAGCTTTCTTT.

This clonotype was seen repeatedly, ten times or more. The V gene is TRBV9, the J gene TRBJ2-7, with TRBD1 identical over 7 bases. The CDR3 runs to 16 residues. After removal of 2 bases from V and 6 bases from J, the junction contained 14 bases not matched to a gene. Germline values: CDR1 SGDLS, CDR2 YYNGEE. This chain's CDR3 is CASSVGTTGPGTEQYF. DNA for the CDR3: TGTGCCAGCAGCGTGGGGACGACAGGGCCCGGAACCGAGCAGTACTTC.

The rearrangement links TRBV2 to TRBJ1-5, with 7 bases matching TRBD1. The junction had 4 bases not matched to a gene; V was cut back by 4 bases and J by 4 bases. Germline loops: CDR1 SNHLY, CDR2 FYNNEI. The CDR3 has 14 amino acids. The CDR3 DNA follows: TGTGCCAGCAGTGGCAGGGGGTTAAATCAGCCCCAGCATTTT. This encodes CASSGRGLNQPQHF.

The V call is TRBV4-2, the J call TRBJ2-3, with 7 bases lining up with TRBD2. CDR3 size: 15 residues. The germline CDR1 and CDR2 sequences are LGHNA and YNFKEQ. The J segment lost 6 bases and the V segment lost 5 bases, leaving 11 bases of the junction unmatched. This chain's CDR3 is CASSSQLAREDTQYF. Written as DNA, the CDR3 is TGTGCCAGCAGCTCCCAACTAGCGCGAGAGGATACGCAGTATTTT.

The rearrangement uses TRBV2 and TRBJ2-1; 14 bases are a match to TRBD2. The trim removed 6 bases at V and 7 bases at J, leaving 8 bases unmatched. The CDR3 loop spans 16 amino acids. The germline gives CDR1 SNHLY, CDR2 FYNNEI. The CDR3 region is CASSSTSGGASNEQFF. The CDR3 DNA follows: TGTGCCAGCAGCTCGACTAGCGGGGGGGCCAGTAATGAGCAGTTCTTC.

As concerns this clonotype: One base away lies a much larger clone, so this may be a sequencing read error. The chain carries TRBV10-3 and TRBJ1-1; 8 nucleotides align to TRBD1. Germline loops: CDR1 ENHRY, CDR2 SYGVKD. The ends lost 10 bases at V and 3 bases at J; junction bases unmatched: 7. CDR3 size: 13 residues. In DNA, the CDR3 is TGTGCCACTCGACAGGGGATGGACACTGAAGCTTTCTTT. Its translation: CATRQGMDTEAFF.

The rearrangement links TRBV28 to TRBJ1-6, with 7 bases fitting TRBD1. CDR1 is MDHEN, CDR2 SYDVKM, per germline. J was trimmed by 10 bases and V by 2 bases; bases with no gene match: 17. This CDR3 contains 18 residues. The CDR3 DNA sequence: TGTGCCAGCAGTTTAAGGGATTATACGGACAGGCAAACCTCACCCCTCCACTTT. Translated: CASSLRDYTDRQTSPLHF.

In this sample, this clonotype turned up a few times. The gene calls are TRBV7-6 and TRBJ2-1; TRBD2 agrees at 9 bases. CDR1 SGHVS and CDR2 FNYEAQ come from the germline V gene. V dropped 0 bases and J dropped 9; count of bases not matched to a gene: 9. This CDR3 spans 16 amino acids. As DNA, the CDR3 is TGTGCCAGCAGCTTAGCGCGGGGCGGGAGGGCCACTGAGCAGTTCTTC. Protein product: CASSLARGGRATEQFF.

Here the CDR3 DNA reads TGTGCCAGCAGTTTAACCGGGACAGGGGCCCTGAACACTGAAGCTTTCTTT. Its protein is CASSLTGTGALNTEAFF. The chain uses TRBV27 and TRBJ1-1, with 10 positions matching TRBD1. Germline lookup yields CDR1 MNHEY and CDR2 SMNVEV (reference sequence). V trimming: 2 bases; J trimming: 0 bases; junction bases outside the gene matches: 6. The CDR3 is 17 residues long.

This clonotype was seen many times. The CDR3 protein is CASSYSMTGGATGNTIYF. CDR3 nucleotide sequence: TGTGCCAGCAGTTACTCGATGACAGGGGGCGCGACTGGAAACACCATATATTTT. The chain carries TRBV6-5 and TRBJ1-3; TRBD1 aligns across 10 bases. V trimming: 0 bases; J trimming: 2 bases; junction bases outside the gene matches: 7. Germline CDR1 MNHEY, CDR2 SVGAGI. The CDR3 has 18 amino acids.

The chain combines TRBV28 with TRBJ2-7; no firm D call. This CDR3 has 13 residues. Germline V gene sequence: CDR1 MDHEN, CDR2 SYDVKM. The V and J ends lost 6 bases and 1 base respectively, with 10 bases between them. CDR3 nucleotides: TGTGCCAGCAGCGAGATAGGTTCCTACGAGCAGTACTTC. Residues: CASSEIGSYEQYF.

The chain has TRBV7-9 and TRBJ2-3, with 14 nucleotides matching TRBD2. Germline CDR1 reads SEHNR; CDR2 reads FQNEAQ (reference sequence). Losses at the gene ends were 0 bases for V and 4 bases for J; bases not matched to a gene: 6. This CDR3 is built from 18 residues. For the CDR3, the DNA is TGTGCCAGCAGCTTAGCGACTAGCGGGAGGGCCAGGGCAGATACGCAGTATTTT. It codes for CASSLATSGRARADTQYF.

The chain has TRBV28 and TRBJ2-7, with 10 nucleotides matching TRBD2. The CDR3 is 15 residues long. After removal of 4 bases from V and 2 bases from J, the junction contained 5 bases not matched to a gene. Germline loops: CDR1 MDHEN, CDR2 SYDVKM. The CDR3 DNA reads TGTGCCAGCAGTTCCCAGCGGGAGGGCCCCTACGAGCAGTACTTC. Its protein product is CASSSQREGPYEQYF. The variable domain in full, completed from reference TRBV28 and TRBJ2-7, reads DVKVTQSSRYLVKRTGEKVFLECVQDMDHENMFWYRQDPGLGLRLIYFSYDVKMKEKGDIPEGYSVSREKKERFSLILESASTNQTSMYLCASSSQREGPYEQYFGPGTRLTVT.

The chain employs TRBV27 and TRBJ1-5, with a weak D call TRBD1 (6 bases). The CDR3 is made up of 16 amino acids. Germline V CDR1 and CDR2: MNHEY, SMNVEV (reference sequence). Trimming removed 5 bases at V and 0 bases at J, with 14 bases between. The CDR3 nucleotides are TGTGCCAGCAGTAATACAGGGTTAAATAGCAATCAGCCCCAGCATTTT. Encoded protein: CASSNTGLNSNQPQHF.

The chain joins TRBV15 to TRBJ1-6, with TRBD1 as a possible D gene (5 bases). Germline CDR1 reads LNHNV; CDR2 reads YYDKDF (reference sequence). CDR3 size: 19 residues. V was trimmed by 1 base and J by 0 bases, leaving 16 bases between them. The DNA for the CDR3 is TGTGCCACCAGCAGAGTGGGGCAGGGAGGCAGCTCCTATAATTCACCCCTCCACTTT. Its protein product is CATSRVGQGGSSYNSPLHF.